A selection of T cell receptor beta chains follows, all from one sample in a study of T cells after somatic rescue of genetic block. The method was immunoSEQ multiplex PCR; TCRdb's version includes in-frame clones alone and lacks a portion of them. The sample lists roughly 67,000 clones, 80% to 95% occurring once. Sequencing was performed on peripheral blood mononuclear cells (PBMCs). These receptors were obtained from a man aged 35 to 55. Both conserved end residues are part of each CDR3. Each record gives: V gene, clone size, J gene, CDR3 protein. Rows give clone size only sometimes, using once, few, many, or a class for an expanded clone.

>TRBV5-4|.|TRBJ2-7
CASSRAGGGYEQYF
>TRBV5-1|.|TRBJ1-6
CASSLGDTASPLHF
>TRBV5-5|.|TRBJ1-1
CASSFIGGGNTEAFF
>TRBV5-8|.|TRBJ1-1
CASSLGVNTEAFF
>TRBV2|.|TRBJ2-7
CASRESGEQYF
>TRBV11-2|.|TRBJ2-7
CASSLGLRGTYEQYF
>TRBV19|.|TRBJ2-3
CASSQPGGLAKKAQYF
>TRBV9|few|TRBJ2-1
CASSVGTANEQFF
>TRBV18|.|TRBJ2-4
CASSPGLEKNIQYF
>TRBV28|.|TRBJ2-1
CASSPSGGVLSYNEQFF
>TRBV28|.|TRBJ2-7
CASSRTGVSDEQYF
>TRBV7-2|.|TRBJ2-5
CASNSPPSGTQYF
>TRBV5-1|.|TRBJ1-3
CASSLGPRGLPSGNTIYF
>TRBV9|.|TRBJ2-7
CASSAGWGDYEQYF
>TRBV27|.|TRBJ1-2
CASRPTGEYGYTF
>TRBV6-4|.|TRBJ2-1
CASRETSGSPHEQFF
>TRBV7-9|.|TRBJ2-2
CASSLSSYTGELFF
>TRBV5-1|.|TRBJ1-1
CASSLSAGGNTEAFF
>TRBV27|.|TRBJ1-3
CASRYLGGNTIYF
>TRBV5-6|.|TRBJ2-3
CASSLEGYTQYF
>TRBV7-2|.|TRBJ2-5
CASSLSRARETQYF
>TRBV6-1|.|TRBJ1-1
CAGRDRSLHEAFF
>TRBV14|.|TRBJ2-7
CASSQEAIAGVSYEQYF